This TCR beta chain was sequenced for a study of T-cell memory formation after mild COVID-19. This CDR3 has 17 amino acids. Germline CDR1 SGDLS, CDR2 YYNGEE. The V and J ends lost 2 bases and 5 bases respectively, with 20 bases between them. This clonotype has only a few counts. TCRdb processed the 5' RACE reads anew with MiXCR; each CDR3 protein has one entry. The repertoire consists of about 610,000 distinct CDR3 sequences, with about 18% occurring once and the leading ten covering about 8.1%. The receptor was isolated from an adult woman who had mild COVID-19 (a few samples of this study predate the infection). Cell type and time point are not known. The sample consisted of PBMCs or a T cell subset sorted from them (not recorded which). The chain has TRBV9 and TRBJ2-1, with a weak D call TRBD2 (6 bases). CDR3 residues: CASSVHGGTLNNNEQFF. The CDR3 DNA reads TGTGCCAGCAGCGTCCACGGTGGGACTTTGAATAACAATGAGCAGTTCTTC.